The present TCR beta chain was sequenced within a study of T cell responses to AZD1222 COVID-19 vaccine. Study details: Samples with a second dose at about 4 or about 12 weeks were pooled together. Points from the study as a whole: Females made up more of the donors, who were largely white British, and clonal diversity may have come out too low. When two AZD1222 doses had been given, Spike-specific TCR breadth and depth rose.

Only in-frame clones appear in the TCRdb table, and some are missing; sequencing was by immunoSEQ multiplex PCR. The sample has 150,000 to 200,000 clones, nearly 95% seen once. A word on this clone: Its matching antigen is unknown.

This material consisted of peripheral blood, taken on day 0 of AZD1222 vaccination. The clonotype was recovered from an adult in good health.

The CDR3 DNA follows: TGTGCCAGCAGCTGGGGGTCGGACAGGCAGTTCTTC. This translates into CASSWGSDRQFF. The chain joins TRBV7-9 to TRBJ2-1, with D perhaps TRBD1 (6 bases). CDR3 length equals 12 residues. The germline CDR1 and CDR2 sequences are SEHNR and FQNEAQ (reference sequence). V lost 4 bases and J lost 12, with 13 bases in between.